One sample yielded the 25 T cell receptor beta chains listed below, sequenced in a study of T cell responses to AZD1222 COVID-19 vaccine (dated by TCRdb to about 2021). Explained via the paper, the time point label denotes: about 28 days (+/-7) after the second vaccine dose. What the treatment or condition label conveys for this sample: meningococcal conjugate vaccine given as trial control. Libraries were made using the immunoSEQ multiplex PCR assay. The immuneACCESS repertoire file appears here via TCRdb, limited to in-frame rearrangements. These files lack a portion of the clones; in checked studies, under half of the deficit traces to unresolved V genes, and the cause of the others is not known. The sample table holds 98,000 or so clones, of which 86% were seen once. The ten top clones hold about 3.1% of the sample. The sequenced sample was peripheral blood, obtained 28 days after the second dose of the MenACWY control vaccine. The receptors were sampled from an adult who received the MenACWY meningococcal vaccine as a control.

Only one count was recorded for this clone. The rearrangement uses TRBV6-4 and TRBJ1-2, with 8 bases fitting TRBD1. CDR3 length: 14 amino acids. J lost 4 bases, V lost 5 bases, and 6 bases had no gene match. Per germline, CDR1 MRHNA and CDR2 SNTAGT. The CDR3 protein is CASSKDRVGYGYTF. DNA of the CDR3: TGTGCCAGCAGTAAGGACAGGGTCGGCTATGGCTACACCTTC.

In DNA form, the CDR3 reads TGTGCCAGCAGCTTGGCCGGGGGCAGCAATCAGCCCCAGCATTTT. Residues: CASSLAGGSNQPQHF. The rearrangement uses TRBV5-8 and TRBJ1-5; TRBD1 is a possible D gene (6 bases). This CDR3 region has 15 residues. The ends were cut back, 0 bases at V and 1 base at J, with 8 bases in the middle. CDR1 SGHTS and CDR2 YDEGEE come from the germline V gene.

The V and J genes are TRBV28 and TRBJ1-1; 9 nucleotides agree with TRBD1. Germline V gives CDR1 MDHEN, CDR2 SYDVKM. The CDR3 has 12 amino acids. Germline trimming cut 4 bases from V and 11 bases from J; bases unmatched to any gene: 5. The CDR3 DNA reads as TGTGCCAGCAGTTCCGGGACAGGGAGGGCTTTCTTT. As protein: CASSSGTGRAFF.

The rearrangement joins TRBV6-5 to TRBJ2-7, with 11 positions matching TRBD2. V dropped 4 bases and J dropped 4; count of bases not matched to a gene: 6. Germline loops: CDR1 MNHEY, CDR2 SVGAGI. CDR3 size: 15 residues. This chain's CDR3 is CASSLTSGGLYEQYF. DNA of the CDR3: TGTGCCAGCAGTTTAACTAGCGGGGGCCTTTACGAGCAGTACTTC.

V and J are TRBV27 and TRBJ2-3; D is unresolved. The CDR3 has 15 amino acids. The V gene lost 2 bases and the J gene lost 2 bases, with 11 bases spanning the gap. Germline CDR1 MNHEY, CDR2 SMNVEV (reference sequence). The CDR3 DNA follows: TGTGCCAGCAGTTTACCCAGGTCCCCCACAGATACGCAGTATTTT. Translated, it gives CASSLPRSPTDTQYF.

There are a few counts of this clone. The chain carries TRBV4-3 and TRBJ2-5; maybe TRBD1 (5 bases). The CDR3 is made up of 13 amino acids. The ends were cut back, 1 base at V and 4 bases at J, with 7 bases in the middle. The germline V gene encodes CDR1 LGHNA and CDR2 YSLEER. CDR3 in DNA: TGCGCCAGCAGCCAAGCTCAGGGAGAGACCCAGTACTTC. Protein: CASSQAQGETQYF.

V and J are TRBV19 and TRBJ1-3, with D possibly being TRBD1 (6 bases). Germline V CDR1 and CDR2: LNHDA, SQIVND (reference sequence). The ends were cut back, 7 bases at V and 2 bases at J, with 12 bases in the middle. This CDR3 contains 14 residues. CDR3 sequence (DNA): TGTGCCAGTACTCGGACAGCAACTGGAAACACCATATATTTT. It is translated as CASTRTATGNTIYF.

This clone was observed a single time. The V gene is TRBV5-6, the J gene TRBJ2-7; tentatively, D is TRBD1 (6 bases). The CDR3 has 14 amino acids. Trimming took 1 base from V and 4 from J, leaving 12 bases between them. In germline, CDR1 is SGHDT, CDR2 YYEEEE. CDR3 residues: CASSLFDRPYEQYF. CDR3 coding DNA: TGTGCCAGCAGCTTGTTTGACAGGCCGTACGAGCAGTACTTC.

This chain links TRBV28 with TRBJ1-2, with 7 bases lining up with TRBD1. Germline CDR1 reads MDHEN; CDR2 reads SYDVKM. The CDR3 runs to 15 residues. V shed 5 bases and J 8 bases; nucleotides not matched to a gene: 14. CDR3 sequence: CASSQQDRAVGGYTF. CDR3 DNA sequence: TGTGCCAGCAGTCAACAAGACAGGGCCGTCGGGGGCTACACCTTC.

This clone has a handful of counts. This chain joins TRBV6-5 and TRBJ1-2; D possibly corresponds to TRBD1 (6 bases). V lost 4 bases and J lost 3, with 12 bases in between. Germline CDR1 is MNHEY and CDR2 is SVGAGI. This CDR3 comprises 14 residues. This CDR3 is CASSSNRQDYGYTF. CDR3 sequence (DNA): TGTGCCAGCAGTTCAAACCGACAGGACTATGGCTACACCTTC.

The chain joins TRBV7-9 to TRBJ1-5; D may be TRBD1 (5 bases). The CDR3 contains 16 residues. Trimming removed 5 bases at V and 0 bases at J, with 14 bases between. Per the germline V gene, CDR1 is SEHNR and CDR2 is FQNEAQ (reference sequence). DNA of the CDR3: TGTGCCAGCAGCCCCGACAGCCCGTATAGCAATCAGCCCCAGCATTTT. As protein: CASSPDSPYSNQPQHF.

The rearrangement joins TRBV9 to TRBJ2-1, with 10 bases fitting TRBD2. CDR1 SGDLS and CDR2 YYNGEE come from the germline V gene. After removal of 0 bases from V and 0 bases from J, the junction contained 12 bases not matched to a gene. The CDR3 is 20 residues long. In DNA, the CDR3 is TGTGCCAGCAGCGTAGGGGTTAGGACTAGCGGTCGTAGCTCCTACAATGAGCAGTTCTTC. This encodes CASSVGVRTSGRSSYNEQFF.

In DNA, the CDR3 is TGTGCCAGCAGCTTAGGACGGGGCAACTACAATGAGCAGTTCTTC. It encodes CASSLGRGNYNEQFF. V usage is TRBV7-9 and J usage is TRBJ2-1, with D perhaps matching TRBD1 or TRBD2 (5 bases each). With 1 base removed from V and 3 bases from J, the gap between germline ends came to 10 bases. The CDR3 sequence is 15 residues long. Germline-derived CDR1 and CDR2 are SEHNR and FQNEAQ (reference sequence). Using reference TRBV7-9 and TRBJ2-1 for the parts outside the CDR3, the full variable domain is DTGVSQNPRHKITKRGQNVTFRCDPISEHNRLYWYRQTLGQGPEFLTYFQNEAQLEKSRLLSDRFSAERPKGSFSTLEIQRTEQGDSAMYLCASSLGRGNYNEQFFGPGTRLTVL.

This sequence joins TRBV2 and TRBJ2-5; D is unclear. There are 13 residues in the CDR3. V was pared by 7 bases and J by 1 base, with 10 bases between. CDR1 SNHLY and CDR2 FYNNEI come from the germline V gene. CDR3 DNA: TGTGCCAGCATGGAACTGGCCCAAGAGACCCAGTACTTC. Translated, it gives CASMELAQETQYF.

As concerns this clone: Other DNA sequences in this specimen translate into the identical CDR3. The chain employs TRBV18 and TRBJ1-1; D may be TRBD1 (6 bases). The V gene lost 5 bases and the J gene lost 1 base, with 8 bases spanning the gap. From germline, CDR1 is KGHSH and CDR2 LQKENI. The CDR3 covers 13 residues. The CDR3 here is CASSLGQNTEAFF. As DNA, the CDR3 is TGTGCCAGCTCATTGGGACAGAACACTGAAGCTTTCTTT. The full variable domain, completed using reference TRBV18 and TRBJ1-1, is NAGVMQNPRHLVRRRGQEARLRCSPMKGHSHVYWYRQLPEEGLKFMVYLQKENIIDESGMPKERFSAEFPKEGPSILRIQQVVRGDSAAYFCASSLGQNTEAFFGQGTRLTVV.

CDR3: CASSPTGAYQETQYF. The CDR3 nucleotides are TGTGCCAGCAGCCCTACAGGGGCCTACCAAGAGACCCAGTACTTC. The chain couples TRBV3-1 (or the pseudogene TRBV3-2) to TRBJ2-5; 7 bases align to TRBD1. Germline V gene data show CDR1 as LGHDT and CDR2 as YNNKEL (reference sequence). The CDR3 extends over 15 amino acids. The junction had 5 bases not matched to a gene; V was cut back by 4 bases and J by 0 bases.

The rearrangement links TRBV5-6 to TRBJ2-1; D gene ambiguous. Germline V gives CDR1 SGHDT, CDR2 YYEEEE. V lost 4 bases to trimming and J lost 4 bases, with 15 bases between them. The CDR3 loop spans 15 amino acids. The CDR3 is CASSSRPAFYNEQFF. The CDR3 region has the DNA TGTGCCAGCAGCAGTCGGCCCGCTTTTTACAATGAGCAGTTCTTC.

This chain joins TRBV6-5 and TRBJ1-3; no firm D call. The germline CDR1 and CDR2 sequences are MNHEY and SVGAGI. The CDR3 runs 15 residues. Trimming pared 6 bases from V and 4 bases from J, leaving 16 bases between. The CDR3 nucleotides are TGTGCCAGCAGGTCCTCAGCGGGAGCCGGAAACACCATATATTTT. Protein sequence: CASRSSAGAGNTIYF.

A note on this clone: The sample has other DNA sequences that encode this CDR3 too. This chain joins TRBV5-1 and TRBJ2-7, with 7 positions matching TRBD1. The CDR3 has 13 amino acids. Germline loops: CDR1 SGHRS, CDR2 YFSETQ. After removal of 4 bases from V and 3 bases from J, the junction contained 4 bases not matched to a gene. The CDR3 DNA reads TGCGCCAGCAGCCGGGACAGCTTCTACGAGCAGTACTTC. Protein product: CASSRDSFYEQYF.

The sample holds a few counts of this clone. J is TRBJ2-1 and V is TRBV27; 8 bases match TRBD2. Germline V gene data show CDR1 as MNHEY and CDR2 as SMNVEV (reference sequence). V lost 2 bases and J lost 6; bases outside the gene matches: 3. The CDR3 is 14 amino acids. CDR3 coding DNA: TGTGCCAGCAGTTTACGGGGGGGCTCCAATGAGCAGTTCTTC. Amino acid sequence: CASSLRGGSNEQFF.

The V gene is TRBV9, the J gene TRBJ2-6, with D perhaps matching TRBD1 or TRBD2 (6 bases each). Trimming removed 5 bases from V and 2 bases from J, with 14 bases in between. This CDR3 region has 16 residues. Germline V gives CDR1 SGDLS, CDR2 YYNGEE. CDR3 DNA sequence: TGTGCCAGCAGTGATCACCGGGGGCCTGGGGCCAACGTCCTGACTTTC. This sequence encodes CASSDHRGPGANVLTF. The complete variable domain, with remaining parts taken from reference TRBV9 and TRBJ2-6, reads DSGVTQTPKHLITATGQRVTLRCSPRSGDLSVYWYQQSLDQGLQFLIQYYNGEERAKGNILERFSAQQFPDLHSELNLSSLELGDSALYFCASSDHRGPGANVLTFGAGSRLTVL.

V and J are TRBV7-2 and TRBJ2-4; 7 nucleotides line up with TRBD2. The CDR3 length is 17 residues. CDR1 is SGHTA and CDR2 is FQGNSA in the germline V gene. V was pared by 5 bases and J by 2 bases, with 12 bases of the junction left unmatched. Here the CDR3 DNA reads TGTGCCAGCAGCCTCCTAACCTCGGGAGGACCCAAAAACATTCAGTACTTC. It translates to CASSLLTSGGPKNIQYF.

The rearrangement uses TRBV7-6 and TRBJ1-4; the D is unclear. There are 15 residues in the CDR3. The V gene lost 1 base and the J gene lost 0 bases, with 6 bases spanning the gap. Germline CDR1 reads SGHVS; CDR2 reads FNYEAQ. For the CDR3, the DNA is TGTGCCAGCAGCTTAGGGAGGGCAACTAATGAAAAACTGTTTTTT. It translates to CASSLGRATNEKLFF. Full variable domain (missing parts from reference TRBV7-6 and TRBJ1-4): GAGVSQSPRYKVTKRGQDVALRCDPISGHVSLYWYRQALGQGPEFLTYFNYEAQQDKSGLPNDRFSAERPEGSISTLTIQRTEQRDSAMYRCASSLGRATNEKLFFGSGTQLSVL.

This rearrangement joins TRBV3-1 (or the pseudogene TRBV3-2) to TRBJ1-2; tentative D call: TRBD1 (5 bases). This CDR3 has 12 amino acids. Germline V lookup: CDR1 LGHDT, CDR2 YNNKEL (reference sequence). The ends were cut back, 3 bases at V and 8 bases at J, with 10 bases in the middle. The CDR3 protein is CASSHRVSGYTF. CDR3 nucleotide sequence: TGTGCCAGCAGCCACAGGGTAAGCGGCTACACCTTC.

This clone was seen a single time. The chain carries TRBV18 and TRBJ1-6, with TRBD1 matching over 7 bases. The junction had 0 bases not matched to a gene; V was cut back by 2 bases and J by 8 bases. Germline V gene data show CDR1 as KGHSH and CDR2 as LQKENI. The CDR3 spans 13 residues. CDR3: CASSPGQDSPLHF. The DNA for the CDR3 is TGTGCCAGCTCACCAGGACAGGATTCACCCCTCCACTTT.